The T cell receptor (beta chain) under discussion was sequenced for a study of blood T cell repertoires in COVID-19 (dated by TCRdb to 2018 to 2021). Background on the whole study: Samples from collaborators originated in the United States, Italy and Spain and spanned both the acute and convalescent phases of COVID-19. The material from the prospective study consisted of cDNA or gDNA derived from T cells, B-cell-depleted T cells, or PBMCs. The dataset comprised deeply sampled blood TCRbeta repertoires from subjects exposed to, actively infected with, or recovered from COVID-19. A freely available public database, intended as a resource for researchers studying the immune response to SARS-CoV-2, is where the repertoires were released. The samples were drawn from two sources: the first 160 participants of the ongoing ImmuneRACE study, and 1,254 subjects contributed by 6 global collaborators. Nearly every sample came with metadata listing a de-identified subject ID, COVID-19 status, age in years and sex. Where available, HLA class I and class II types were taken from metadata supplied by the sample provider and were not determined by assay-based typing. Overall results and qualifications from the work: Clinical and demographic metadata were provided uncurated, with the amount varying by source and participant.

A word on this clone: This receptor's antigen is unknown. Per-base qualities were not stored, and no clone one base away is much larger.

The CDR3 holds 13 amino acids from the cysteine to the phenylalanine. Here the CDR3 DNA is all that survives: 39 bases in frame from base 1. The trim is 6 bases for V and 1 base for J, with a gap of 12 bases between the germline ends. CDR1 and CDR2, per the germline V gene, are SQVTM and ANQGSEA. TCRbeta CDR3 regions were amplified from genomic DNA by means of the immunoSEQ Assay, a bias-controlled multiplex PCR. On the authors' methods: Within the assay, amplification of reference gene primers was used to estimate how many nucleated cells each sample contained. To quantify the absolute abundance of each unique TCRbeta CDR3 rearrangement, sequence reads were collapsed and filtered. For each sample, productive Simpson clonality was calculated as the square root of Simpson's diversity index over productive rearrangements. Not all clones reach the TCRdb copy of this immuneACCESS table, which keeps in-frame sequences only. Checked studies attribute under half of the gap to unresolved V genes and leave the rest unexplained. Clonal size and the V and J genes are those of that table, whereas D and trimming came from the DNA. The sample has hundreds of thousands of clones on record, roughly 87% of them singletons. The ten largest clones add up to approximately 9% of the sample.

In the prospective study, participants were about 18 to 95 years old, resided in 24 geographic areas of the United States, and were enrolled through a virtual design. Cohort assignment in the prospective study relied on participant-reported clinical history from a screening survey and a study questionnaire. Recovered participants in ImmuneRACE Cohort 3 were defined as having two consecutive negative NP/OP PCR tests, clearance from a healthcare professional, or resolution of symptoms. In the prospective study, mobile phlebotomists collected whole blood, serum and a nasopharyngeal or oropharyngeal swab from each participant. Over a roughly 2-month period, participants in the prospective study had the option of providing additional blood draws and questionnaires. Before DNA extraction, prospective study blood samples were shipped either frozen or at room temperature.

The sample consisted of PBMCs or T cells enriched from blood (not recorded which). This sequence uses TRBV29-1 and TRBJ1-1, with the D gene not clear enough to name. The TCR was taken from a woman aged 18 to 35 who had recovered from COVID-19. The CDR3 corresponds to CSVRTGGNTEAFF. The nucleotide sequence reads TGCAGCGTCCGGACGGGAGGGAACACTGAAGCTTTCTTT.